Detailed here is one T cell receptor (beta chain). Its cognate antigen is unknown. The CDR3 contains 12 residues. The ends were cut back, 6 bases at V and 1 base at J, with 6 bases in the middle. Germline CDR1 is MDHEN and CDR2 is SYDVKM. Libraries were prepared by immunoSEQ multiplex PCR; TCRdb keeps only in-frame clonotypes and omits some of them. The repertoire holds 110,000 or so clones, with about 92% as singletons. These data originate in a study of T cell responses to AZD1222 COVID-19 vaccine. Study results and limitations: When two AZD1222 doses had been given, Spike-specific TCR breadth and depth rose.

The V call is TRBV28, the J call TRBJ1-1; the D is unclear. The TCR comes from an adult in good health. The sample was peripheral blood, taken on day 0 of MenACWY control vaccination. In DNA, the CDR3 is TGTGCCAGCAGAACCGAGAACACTGAAGCTTTCTTT. Protein: CASRTENTEAFF. The variable domain in full, completed from reference TRBV28 and TRBJ1-1, reads DVKVTQSSRYLVKRTGEKVFLECVQDMDHENMFWYRQDPGLGLRLIYFSYDVKMKEKGDIPEGYSVSREKKERFSLILESASTNQTSMYLCASRTENTEAFFGQGTRLTVV.